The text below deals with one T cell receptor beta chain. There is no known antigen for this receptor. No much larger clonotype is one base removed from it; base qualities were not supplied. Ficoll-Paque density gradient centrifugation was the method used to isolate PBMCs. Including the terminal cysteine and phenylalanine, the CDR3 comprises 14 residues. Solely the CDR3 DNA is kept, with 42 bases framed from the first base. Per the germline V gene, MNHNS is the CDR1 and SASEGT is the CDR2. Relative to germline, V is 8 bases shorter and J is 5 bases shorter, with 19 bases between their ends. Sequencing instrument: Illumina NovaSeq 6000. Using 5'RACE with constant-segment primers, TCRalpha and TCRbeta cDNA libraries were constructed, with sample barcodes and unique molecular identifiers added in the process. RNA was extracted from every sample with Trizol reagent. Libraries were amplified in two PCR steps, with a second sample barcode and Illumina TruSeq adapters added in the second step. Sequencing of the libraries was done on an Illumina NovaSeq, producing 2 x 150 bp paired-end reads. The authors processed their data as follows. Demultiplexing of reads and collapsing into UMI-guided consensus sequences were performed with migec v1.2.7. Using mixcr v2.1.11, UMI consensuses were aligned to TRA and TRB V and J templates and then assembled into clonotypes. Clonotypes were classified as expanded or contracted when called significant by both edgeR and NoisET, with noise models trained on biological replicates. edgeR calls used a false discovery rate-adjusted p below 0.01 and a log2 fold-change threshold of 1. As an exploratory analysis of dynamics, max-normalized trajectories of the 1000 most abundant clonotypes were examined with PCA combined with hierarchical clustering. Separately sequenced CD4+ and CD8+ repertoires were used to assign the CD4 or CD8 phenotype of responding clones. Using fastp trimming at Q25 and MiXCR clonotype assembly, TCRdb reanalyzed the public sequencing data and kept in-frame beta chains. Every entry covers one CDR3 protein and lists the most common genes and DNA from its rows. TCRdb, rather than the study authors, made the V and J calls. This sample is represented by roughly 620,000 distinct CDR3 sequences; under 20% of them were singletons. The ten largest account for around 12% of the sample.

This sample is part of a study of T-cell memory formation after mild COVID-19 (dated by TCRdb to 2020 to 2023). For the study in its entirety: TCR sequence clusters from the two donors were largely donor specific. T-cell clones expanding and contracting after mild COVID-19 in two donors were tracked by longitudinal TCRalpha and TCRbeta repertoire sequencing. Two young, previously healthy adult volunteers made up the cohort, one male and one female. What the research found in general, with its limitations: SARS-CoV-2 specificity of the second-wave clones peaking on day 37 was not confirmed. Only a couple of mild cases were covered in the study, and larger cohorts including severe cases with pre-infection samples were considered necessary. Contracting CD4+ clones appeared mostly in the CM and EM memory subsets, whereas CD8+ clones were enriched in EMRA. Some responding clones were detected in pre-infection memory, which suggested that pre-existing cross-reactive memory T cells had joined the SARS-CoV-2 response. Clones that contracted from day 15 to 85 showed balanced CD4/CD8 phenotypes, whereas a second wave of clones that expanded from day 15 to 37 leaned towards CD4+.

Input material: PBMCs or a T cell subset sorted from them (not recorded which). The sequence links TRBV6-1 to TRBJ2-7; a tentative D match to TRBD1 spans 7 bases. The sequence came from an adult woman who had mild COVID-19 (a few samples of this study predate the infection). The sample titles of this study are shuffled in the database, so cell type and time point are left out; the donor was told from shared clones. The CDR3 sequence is CASSTTQGRNEQYF. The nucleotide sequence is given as TGTGCCAGCTCGACCACACAGGGGAGGAACGAGCAGTACTTC.